The sequence of this T cell receptor beta chain was determined in a study of cytomegalovirus exposure and HLA in healthy donors. Points from the study as a whole: Most TCR sequences proved rare, with some public TCRs found in many donors. Segments of the TCR beta V type were, in most cases, productive about 90% or about 30% of the time in an earlier analysis. Later analysis suggested links between common viral pathogens and several top significant clusters.

PCR employed 60 Vbeta and 13 Jbeta primers. Libraries were prepared by immunoSEQ multiplex PCR; TCRdb keeps only in-frame clonotypes and omits some of them. Among approximately 150,000 clones listed, over 60% were seen once. Regarding this clone: Antigen: not known.

These donors counted as nominally healthy when sampled, but unrecorded immune exposures were likely. The length of the CDR3 is 18 residues. Germline CDR1 and CDR2: SGHRS and YFSETQ. The material sequenced was PBMCs. This TCR was sampled from a middle-aged man in good health and CMV-seronegative. This sequence joins TRBV5-1 and TRBJ2-5; 8 bases fit TRBD1. Near its end, the DNA agrees better with TRBJ2-7, so the J call may be wrong. The CDR3 DNA is TGCGCCAGCAGCTCTACGGTATCGGACAGGGACTGGTTTCACGAGCAGTACTTC. Its protein product is CASSSTVSDRDWFHEQYF.